This T cell receptor (beta chain) was recovered during a study of blood T cell repertoires in COVID-19. On the study more broadly: Some COVID-19 samples were acute and others convalescent; all came from the United States, Italy and Spain. Sources were T cells, B-cell-depleted T cells, or PBMCs; the material itself was cDNA or gDNA.

Per the germline V gene, CDR1 is SQVTM and CDR2 is ANQGSEA. V lost 1 base to trimming and J lost 2 bases, with 5 bases between them. This CDR3 has 12 residues. Per the original data handling: Estimation of nucleated cell counts was performed using reference gene primer amplification. Clones were sequenced by immunoSEQ multiplex PCR, and TCRdb holds only the in-frame ones, with some missing. Clone size and V and J calls were adopted from that table, with D and trimming inferred from the DNA. The sample lists fewer than 450,000 clones; about nine tenths were seen once. Enrolled during active infection, Seattle patients were then followed longitudinally.

The chain couples TRBV29-1 to TRBJ2-5; D uncertain. Material: peripheral blood. This TCR derives from an older woman with COVID-19, enrolled during active disease. The CDR3: CSVEGYQETQYF. The DNA for the CDR3 is TGCAGCGTTGAAGGCTATCAAGAGACCCAGTACTTC.